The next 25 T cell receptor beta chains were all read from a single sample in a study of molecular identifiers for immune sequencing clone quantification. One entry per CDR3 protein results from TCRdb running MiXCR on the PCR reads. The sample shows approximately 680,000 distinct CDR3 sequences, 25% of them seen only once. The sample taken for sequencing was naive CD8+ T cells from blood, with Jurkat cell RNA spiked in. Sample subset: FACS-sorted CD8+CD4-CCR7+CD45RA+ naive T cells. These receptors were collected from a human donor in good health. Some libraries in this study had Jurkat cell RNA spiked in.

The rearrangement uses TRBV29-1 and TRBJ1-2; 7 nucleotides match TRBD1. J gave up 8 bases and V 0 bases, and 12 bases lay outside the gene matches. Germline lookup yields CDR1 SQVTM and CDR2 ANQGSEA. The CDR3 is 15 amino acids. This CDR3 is CSVEEAARGFIGYTF. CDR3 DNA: TGCAGCGTTGAAGAGGCCGCCAGGGGGTTTATCGGCTACACCTTC.

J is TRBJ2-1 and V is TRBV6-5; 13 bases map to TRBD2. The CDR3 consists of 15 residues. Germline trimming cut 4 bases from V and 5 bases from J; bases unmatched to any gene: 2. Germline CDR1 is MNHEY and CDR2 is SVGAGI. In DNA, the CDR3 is TGTGCCAGCAGTTTTGGGACTAGCGGGGACAATGAGCAGTTCTTC. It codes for CASSFGTSGDNEQFF.

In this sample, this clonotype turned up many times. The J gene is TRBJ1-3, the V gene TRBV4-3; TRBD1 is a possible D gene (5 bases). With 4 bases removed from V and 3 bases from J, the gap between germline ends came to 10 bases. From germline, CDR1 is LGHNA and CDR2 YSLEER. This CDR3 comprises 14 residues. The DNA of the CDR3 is TGCGCCAGCAGCCTGGGGACGGATGGAAACACCATATATTTT. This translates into CASSLGTDGNTIYF.

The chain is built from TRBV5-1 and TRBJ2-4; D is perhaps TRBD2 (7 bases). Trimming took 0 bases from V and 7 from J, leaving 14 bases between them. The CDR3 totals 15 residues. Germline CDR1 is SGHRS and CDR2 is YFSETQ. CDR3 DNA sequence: TGCGCCAGCAGCTTGGATCCGGGCGGGGGCAACATTCAGTACTTC. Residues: CASSLDPGGGNIQYF. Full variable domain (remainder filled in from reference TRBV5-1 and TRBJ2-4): KAGVTQTPRYLIKTRGQQVTLSCSPISGHRSVSWYQQTPGQGLQFLFEYFSETQRNKGNFPGRFSGRQFSNSRSEMNVSTLELGDSALYLCASSLDPGGGNIQYFGAGTRLSVL.

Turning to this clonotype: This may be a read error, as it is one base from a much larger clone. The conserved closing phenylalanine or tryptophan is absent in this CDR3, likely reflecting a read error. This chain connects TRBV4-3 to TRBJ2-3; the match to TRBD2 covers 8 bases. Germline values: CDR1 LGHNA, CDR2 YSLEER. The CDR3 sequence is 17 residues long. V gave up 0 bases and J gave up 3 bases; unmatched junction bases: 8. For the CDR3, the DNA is TGCGCCAGCAGCCAAGATTTCACCGGGGGGGCTACAGATACGCAGTATCTT. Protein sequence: CASSQDFTGGATDTQYL.

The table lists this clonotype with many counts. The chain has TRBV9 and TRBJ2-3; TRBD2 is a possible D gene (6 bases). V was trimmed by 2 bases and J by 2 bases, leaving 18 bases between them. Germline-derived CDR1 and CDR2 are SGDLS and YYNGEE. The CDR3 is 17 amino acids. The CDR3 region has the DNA TGTGCCAGCAGCGTTCAAGGCAGGGAGGTTTTCACAGATACGCAGTATTTT. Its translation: CASSVQGREVFTDTQYF.

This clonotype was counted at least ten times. The CDR3 region is CASSLEAPHDTQYF. The DNA of the CDR3 is TGTGCCAGCAGCTTAGAAGCTCCACACGATACGCAGTATTTT. The chain links TRBV5-4 to TRBJ2-3; D is unclear. Looked up from germline, CDR1 is SGHNT and CDR2 is YYREEE (reference sequence). CDR3 size: 14 residues. V was cut by 2 bases and J by 6 bases, with 13 bases left in between.

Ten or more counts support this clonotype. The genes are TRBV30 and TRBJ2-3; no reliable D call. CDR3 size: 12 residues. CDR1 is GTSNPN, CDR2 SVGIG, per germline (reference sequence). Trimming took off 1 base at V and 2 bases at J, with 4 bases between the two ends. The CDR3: CAWSGYTDTQYF. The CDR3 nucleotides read TGTGCCTGGAGTGGATACACAGATACGCAGTATTTT.

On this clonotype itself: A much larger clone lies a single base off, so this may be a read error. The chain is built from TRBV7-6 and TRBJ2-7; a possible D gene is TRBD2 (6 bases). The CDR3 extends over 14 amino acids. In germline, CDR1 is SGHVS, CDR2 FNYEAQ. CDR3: CVSSLSGSDYEQYF. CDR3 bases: TGTGTCAGCAGCTTGTCCGGGAGCGACTACGAGCAGTACTTC.

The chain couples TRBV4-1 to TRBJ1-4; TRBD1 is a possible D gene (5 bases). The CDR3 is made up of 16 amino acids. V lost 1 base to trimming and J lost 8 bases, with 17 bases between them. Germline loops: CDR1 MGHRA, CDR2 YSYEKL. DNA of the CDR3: TGCGCCAGCAGCCAAGGGGTGAACAGGTTTGGCGAAAAACTGTTTTTT. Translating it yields CASSQGVNRFGEKLFF.

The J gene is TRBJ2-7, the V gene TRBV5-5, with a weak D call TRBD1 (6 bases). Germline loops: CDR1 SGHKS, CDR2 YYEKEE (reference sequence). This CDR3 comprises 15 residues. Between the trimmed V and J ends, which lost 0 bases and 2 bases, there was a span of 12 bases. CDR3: CASSLDRTATYEQYF. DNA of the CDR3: TGTGCCAGCAGCTTGGACCGGACAGCAACCTACGAGCAGTACTTC.

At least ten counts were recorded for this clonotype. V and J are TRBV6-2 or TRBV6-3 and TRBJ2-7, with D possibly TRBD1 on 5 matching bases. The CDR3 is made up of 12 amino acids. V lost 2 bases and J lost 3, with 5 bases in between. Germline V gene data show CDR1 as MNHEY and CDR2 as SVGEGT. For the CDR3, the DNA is TGTGCCAGCAGTTACCAGGGCTACGAGCAGTACTTC. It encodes CASSYQGYEQYF.

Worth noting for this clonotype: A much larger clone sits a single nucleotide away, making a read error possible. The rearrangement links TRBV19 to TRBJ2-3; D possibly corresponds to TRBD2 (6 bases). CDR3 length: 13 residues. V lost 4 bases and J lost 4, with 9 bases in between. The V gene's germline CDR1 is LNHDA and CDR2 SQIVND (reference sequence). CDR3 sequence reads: CASSNGSADTQYF. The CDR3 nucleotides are TGTGCCAGTAGTAACGGGAGTGCAGATACGCAGTATTTT.

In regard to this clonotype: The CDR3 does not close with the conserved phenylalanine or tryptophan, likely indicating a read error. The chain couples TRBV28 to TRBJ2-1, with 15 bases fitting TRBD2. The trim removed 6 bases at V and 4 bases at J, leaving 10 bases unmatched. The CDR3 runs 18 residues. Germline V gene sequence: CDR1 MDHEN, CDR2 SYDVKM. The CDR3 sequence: CASRTVPGLAGGYNEQFL. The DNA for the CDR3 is TGTGCCAGCAGGACTGTACCGGGACTAGCGGGAGGATACAATGAGCAGTTCCTC.

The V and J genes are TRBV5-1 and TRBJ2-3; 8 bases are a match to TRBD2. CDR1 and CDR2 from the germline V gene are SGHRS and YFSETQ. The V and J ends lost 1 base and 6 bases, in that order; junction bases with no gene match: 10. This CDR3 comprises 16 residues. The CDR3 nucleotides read TGCGCCAGCAGCTTGCGGGTTAGCGGGGCCCCCGATACGCAGTATTTT. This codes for CASSLRVSGAPDTQYF.

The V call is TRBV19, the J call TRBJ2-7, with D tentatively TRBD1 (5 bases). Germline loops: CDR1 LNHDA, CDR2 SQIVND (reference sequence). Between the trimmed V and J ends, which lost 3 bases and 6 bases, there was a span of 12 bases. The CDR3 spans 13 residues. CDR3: CASSIQDTSEQYF. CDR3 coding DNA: TGTGCCAGTAGTATTCAGGACACCTCCGAGCAGTACTTC.

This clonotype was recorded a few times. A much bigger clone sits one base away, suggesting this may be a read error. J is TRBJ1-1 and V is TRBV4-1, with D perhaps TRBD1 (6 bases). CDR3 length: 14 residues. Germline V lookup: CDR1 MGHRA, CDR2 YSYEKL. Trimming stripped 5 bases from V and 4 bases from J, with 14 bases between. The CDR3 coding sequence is TGCGCCAGCAGCGGGGGGGCTCCGGGCACTGAAGCTTTCTTT. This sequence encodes CASSGGAPGTEAFF.

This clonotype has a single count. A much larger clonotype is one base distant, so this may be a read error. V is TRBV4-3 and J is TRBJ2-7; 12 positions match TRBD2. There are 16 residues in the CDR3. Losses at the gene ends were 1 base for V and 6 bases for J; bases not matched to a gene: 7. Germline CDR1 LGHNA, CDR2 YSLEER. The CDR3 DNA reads TGCGCCAGCAGCCAAGGGACCACTAGCGGGAGGTGCGAGCAGTACTTC. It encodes CASSQGTTSGRCEQYF.

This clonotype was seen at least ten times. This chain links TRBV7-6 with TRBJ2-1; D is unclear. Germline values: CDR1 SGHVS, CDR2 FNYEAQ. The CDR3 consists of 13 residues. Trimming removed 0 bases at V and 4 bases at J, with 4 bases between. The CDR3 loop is CASSLANYNEQFF. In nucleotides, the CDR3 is TGTGCCAGCAGCTTAGCGAATTACAATGAGCAGTTCTTC.

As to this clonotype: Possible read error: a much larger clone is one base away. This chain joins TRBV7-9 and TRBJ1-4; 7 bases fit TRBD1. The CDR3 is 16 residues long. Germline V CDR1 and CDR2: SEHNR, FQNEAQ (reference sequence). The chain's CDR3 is CASSFGQVVTSEKLFF. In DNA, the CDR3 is TGTGCCAGCAGCTTCGGACAGGTTGTAACTAGTGAAAAACTGTTTTTT. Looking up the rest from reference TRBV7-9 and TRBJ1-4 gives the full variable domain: DTGVSQNPRHKITKRGQNVTFRCDPISEHNRLYWYRQTLGQGPEFLTYFQNEAQLEKSRLLSDRFSAERPKGSFSTLEIQRTEQGDSAMYLCASSFGQVVTSEKLFFGSGTQLSVL.

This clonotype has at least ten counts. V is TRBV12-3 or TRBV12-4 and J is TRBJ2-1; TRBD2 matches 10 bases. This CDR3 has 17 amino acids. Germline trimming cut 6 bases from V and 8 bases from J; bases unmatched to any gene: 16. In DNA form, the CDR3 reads TGTGCCAGCAGCTCTCAAGCGGGGGGGTCGAGGTATGATGAGCAGTTCTTC. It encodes CASSSQAGGSRYDEQFF.

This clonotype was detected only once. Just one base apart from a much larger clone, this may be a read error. DNA for the CDR3: TGTGCCAGCAGCTTGTGGAGCGGGGGGGCTGTGACAGATACGCAGTATTTT. It is translated as CASSLWSGGAVTDTQYF. The gene calls are TRBV5-6 and TRBJ2-3, with 10 nucleotides matching TRBD2. The V gene's germline CDR1 is SGHDT and CDR2 YYEEEE. V shed 1 base, J shed 3 bases, and the junction held 8 bases outside the gene matches. CDR3 size: 17 residues. Together with reference TRBV5-6 and TRBJ2-3, the CDR3 gives the full variable domain: DAGVTQSPTHLIKTRGQQVTLRCSPKSGHDTVSWYQQALGQGPQFIFQYYEEEERQRGNFPDRFSGHQFPNYSSELNVNALLLGDSALYLCASSLWSGGAVTDTQYFGPGTRLTVL.

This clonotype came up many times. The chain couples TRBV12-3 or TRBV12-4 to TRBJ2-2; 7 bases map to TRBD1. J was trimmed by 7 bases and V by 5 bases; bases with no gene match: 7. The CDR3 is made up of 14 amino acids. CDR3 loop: CASSAQTGHGELFF. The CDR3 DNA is TGTGCCAGCAGTGCCCAGACAGGGCACGGGGAGCTGTTTTTT.

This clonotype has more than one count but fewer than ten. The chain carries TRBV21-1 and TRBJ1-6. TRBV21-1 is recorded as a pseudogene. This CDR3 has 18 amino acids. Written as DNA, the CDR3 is TGTGCCAGCAGCAAAGGCGGGGGGAGAAGCTCCTATAATTCACCCCTCCACTTT. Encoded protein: CASSKGGGRSSYNSPLHF.

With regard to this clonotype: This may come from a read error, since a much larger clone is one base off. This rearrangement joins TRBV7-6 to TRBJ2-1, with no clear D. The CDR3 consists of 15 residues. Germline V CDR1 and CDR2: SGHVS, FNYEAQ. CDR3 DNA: TGTGCCAGCAGCCCAAGGACGGGTTCTTACAATGGGCAGTTCTTC. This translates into CASSPRTGSYNGQFF.